This T cell receptor (beta chain) was captured in a study of shared clonotypes between healthy human individuals (dated by TCRdb to 2018 to 2021). About the full investigation: The cohort comprised a couple of women and a few men aged 18 to 49 years. For each donor, three plates each were used for CD4 naive and CD4 memory, two plates were used for CD8 naive, and one plate was used for CD8 memory. To estimate repertoire size and how much clonotypes are shared between individuals, the study performed deep sequencing of blood TCR repertoires from a handful of healthy adults. To increase sequencing depth and limit assay-specific biases, TCR repertoire library preparation and sequencing were carried out by different laboratories using diverse techniques. Per donor, leukapheresis produced somewhere between about 0.9 and 9.5 billion PBMCs. Broader findings and caveats from the paper: Pairwise subsampling led to the expectation that sequencing depth would affect the degree of clonotype sharing among donors. Sharing across a few donors was observed for around 5% of naive CD4, less than 4% of naive CD8, about 2.3% of memory CD4, and around 0.42% of memory CD8 clonotypes. Incomplete sequencing was indicated by rarefaction of sorted-subset datasets, despite the large sequencing depth. Compared with non-shared clonotypes, clonotypes shared by all four sorted-subset donors had higher generation probabilities. Because the study included only a small number of donors, the genetic and exposure-history diversity represented was limited. Sampling was restricted to blood, and TCR repertoires in tissues likely differ from the TCR repertoires found in blood. Larger estimated clonotype richness was generally found for naive subsets than for memory subsets.

For the CD8 naive samples, CD45RO-negative cells were positively selected for CCR7, yielding a CD45RA+CCR7+ population from which TemRA cells were excluded. Donors were healthy HIV-negative adults with no recently reported acute infections or vaccinations. Every donor was a Caucasian adult living in Nashville, Tennessee, USA. After blood collection by leukapheresis, PBMCs were isolated using Ficoll-Histopaque density gradient centrifugation and then cryopreserved in the vapor phase of liquid nitrogen. Analytical flow cytometry was used to check the purity and quantity of each magnetically sorted T cell population. From each sorted fraction, genomic DNA was isolated and quantified by UV absorbance on a Nanodrop 2000c. Using the deep immunoSEQ assay, TCR CDR3 regions were amplified from genomic DNA by multiplex PCR. Extracted genomic DNA from each cell subset was distributed evenly across all wells of several immunoSEQ 96-well plates, and each plate was treated as a replicate. For sorted subsets, about 200 ng genomic DNA, equal to tens of thousands of T cell genomes, was loaded into each replicate PCR. Purified libraries were quantified with a Qubit 3.0 fluorometer, sized on a Bioanalyzer 2100, and re-quantified with the KAPA Library Quantification kit. A separate single-read 150-cycle Illumina NextSeq 550 flow cell was used to sequence each immunoSEQ 96-well plate. Per the source publication's procedure: Because only junctional sequences without quality scores were contained in the immunoSEQ output, filtering matching that applied to full-length reads could not be performed. Sequences were annotated with PyIR, a Python wrapper for IgBLAST v1.9, and V/J genes and CDR3 were assigned using IMGT germline references. Any read was removed if the V/J assignment was weak (E-value above 1e-6), the CDR3 was missing, or the read contained stop codons, out-of-frame junctions, or ambiguous translated residues. V3J clonotypes were defined as sequences sharing an identical inferred V gene, J gene, and CDR3 amino acid sequence. Percentage overlap between repertoires was computed as shared unique clonotypes divided by the size of the smaller repertoire. Richness of each repertoire was evaluated using RTK rarefaction, the Chao1 estimator, and Recon v2.1 estimates of unobserved clonotypes. Generation probabilities for all TCRbeta clonotypes obtained by the gDNA method from a handful of donors were computed using OLGA. The clones in this table, taken by TCRdb from immuneACCESS, are in-frame only. Not every clone is retained; where verified, under half of the shortfall comes from an unresolved V gene, and the cause of the rest is unknown. That table gives V, J and clone size, and the DNA gave D and trimming. The sample yields roughly 2.1 million clones; about 92% were counted once. The ten largest clones add up to more than 1.5% of the sample.

Note on this clone: Its recognized antigen is unknown. Qualities for individual bases were not recorded, and no much larger clone is one base off.

The sample comprised naive CD8+ T cells from PBMCs. In the paper's terms, the cell subset or site label means: CD45RA+CCR7+. The TCR was taken from a man aged 18 to 29 in good health. Some clones in this sample may be carry-over from other donors' samples.

CDR3 reads: CASSKYSGTSGYNEQFF. The DNA is TGTGCCAGCAGCAAATACTCCGGGACTAGCGGGTACAATGAGCAGTTCTTC. Recombination connected TRBV11-2 to TRBJ2-1, and TRBD2 matches 12 of the central bases. Trimming takes 5 bases off V and 4 bases off J; junction bases not matched to a gene: 9. The CDR3 covers 17 residues, taking in both the cysteine and the phenylalanine. The DNA shown is the 51-base CDR3, in frame from base 1. Taken from the germline V gene, the CDR1 and CDR2 loops are SGHAT and FQNNGV.